Included here is one T cell receptor beta chain sequence, with context. Recovered Cohort 3 donors showed two negative PCRs, clearance, or symptom resolution. The sample comes from a study of blood T cell repertoires in COVID-19. At the level of the study: The samples span acute and convalescent COVID-19 from the United States, Italy and Spain. The analysed material was cDNA or gDNA that came from T cells, B-cell-depleted T cells, or PBMCs.

As originally analysed: How many nucleated cells were present was estimated from reference gene primer amplification. Sequenced by immunoSEQ multiplex PCR; TCRdb stores in-frame clones only, minus some. The DNA was the basis for D and trimming; V, J and clone size are from that table. The sample lists over 250,000 clones; roughly 90% were seen once. The TCR originated in a middle-aged man who had recovered from COVID-19. The material sequenced was PBMCs or T cells enriched from blood (not recorded which).

CDR3 bases: TGTGCAATAGCGGGGGACTCCTACAATGAGCAGTTCTTC. It yields the protein CAIAGDSYNEQFF. This rearrangement joins TRBV11-3 to TRBJ2-1; TRBD2 agrees at 9 bases. The CDR3 length is 13 residues. The germline gives CDR1 SGHNT, CDR2 YENEEA.